This T cell receptor beta chain was identified in a study of cytomegalovirus exposure and HLA in healthy donors. Whole-study context: There were some 81 million unique TCRs (from HLA-typed donors) in an early data release. Notes on the study in general: CMV serostatus was the sole immune exposure data available. There was a cluster of highly shared sequence variants that was likely a sequencing artifact.

Details on this clone: Its target is unknown.

Germline assignment: CDR1 MNHNY and CDR2 SVGAGI (reference sequence). Trimming took off 2 bases at V and 5 bases at J, with 12 bases between the two ends. The CDR3 spans 14 residues. Use of 60 Vbeta and 13 Jbeta primers characterized the PCR. Sequencing used immunoSEQ multiplex PCR; TCRdb keeps in-frame clones, though not all of them. The table has over 110,000 clones, 78% seen once. The chain uses TRBV6-6 and TRBJ1-2; D is uncertain. This sequence originates from a female donor in good health and CMV-seronegative. The sequencing input was PBMCs. Here the CDR3 DNA reads TGTGCCAGCAGTTACCCCCCCGCGGGGTATGGCTACACCTTC. Amino acids: CASSYPPAGYGYTF.